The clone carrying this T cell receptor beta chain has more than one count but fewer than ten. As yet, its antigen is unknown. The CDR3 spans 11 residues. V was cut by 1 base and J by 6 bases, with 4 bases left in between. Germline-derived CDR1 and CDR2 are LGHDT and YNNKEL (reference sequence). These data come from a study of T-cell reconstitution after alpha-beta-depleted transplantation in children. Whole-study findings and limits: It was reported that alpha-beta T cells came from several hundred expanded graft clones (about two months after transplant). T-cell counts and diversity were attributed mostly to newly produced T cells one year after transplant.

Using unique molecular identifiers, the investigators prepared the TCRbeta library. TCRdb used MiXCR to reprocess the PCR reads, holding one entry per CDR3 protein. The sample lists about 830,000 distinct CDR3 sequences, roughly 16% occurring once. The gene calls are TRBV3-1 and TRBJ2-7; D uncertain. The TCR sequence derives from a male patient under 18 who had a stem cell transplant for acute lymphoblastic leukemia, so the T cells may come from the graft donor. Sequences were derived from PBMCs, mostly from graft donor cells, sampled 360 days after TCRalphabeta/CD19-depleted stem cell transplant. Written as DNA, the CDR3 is TGTGCCAGCAGCCAAGCGGTCGAGCAGTACTTC. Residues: CASSQAVEQYF.